Listed below are T cell receptor beta chains from one sample, sequenced in a study of shared clonotypes between healthy human individuals. Sequenced by immunoSEQ multiplex PCR; TCRdb stores in-frame clones only, minus some. The sample has 2 million to 2.5 million clones; over 85% are singletons. The sequencing input was naive CD4+ T cells from PBMCs. The source of these receptors is a young man in good health. Some clones in this sample may be carry-over from other donors' samples. Each CDR3 is given with its conserved first and last residue. Fields, in order: J gene, D gene, clone size, V gene, CDR3 DNA, CDR3 protein. The D gene is left open where the match is weak. Rows give clone size only sometimes, using once, few, many, or a class for an expanded clone.

TRBJ2-3 | TRBD1 | - | TRBV10-3 | TGTGCCATCAGCCCGGGACAGGGGGGATTTACGGCGACAGATACGCAGTATTTT | CAISPGQGGFTATDTQYF
TRBJ2-1 | - | - | TRBV9 | TGTGCCAGCAGGGGATCCGGGGGCCACAATGAGCAGTTCTTC | CASRGSGGHNEQFF
TRBJ1-2 | - | - | TRBV7-9 | TGTGCCAGCAGCCTGCTACCGGACAAGGACCGTCGCTCGAGCTACACCTTC | CASSLLPDKDRRSSYTF
TRBJ1-1 | - | - | TRBV2 | TGTGCCAGCATTCCCCGCAGGGAATCTGTCATGAACACTGAAGCTTTCTTT | CASIPRRESVMNTEAFF
TRBJ1-4 | TRBD1 | - | TRBV5-4 | TGTGCCAGCAGCCGACAGGGAGAGGATGAAAAACTGTTTTTT | CASSRQGEDEKLFF
TRBJ1-5 | - | - | TRBV9 | TGTGCCAGCAGCGCCCAGACAGGAGGGCCCCAGCATTTT | CASSAQTGGPQHF
TRBJ1-2 | - | - | TRBV28 | TGTGCCAGCACCCTACTTGCAGCGGCCTATGGCTACACCTTC | CASTLLAAAYGYTF
TRBJ2-7 | - | - | TRBV5-1 | TGCGCCAGCAGCTTGGTGGCAGGGTCGGGTGAGCAGTACTTC | CASSLVAGSGEQYF
TRBJ1-1 | TRBD1 | - | TRBV5-5 | TGTGCCAGCAGCCCTCGACAGGGGGGAAGAAACACTGAAGCTTTCTTT | CASSPRQGGRNTEAFF
TRBJ1-1 | - | - | TRBV5-1 | TGCGCCAGCAGCCTCAGACAGAATACGGACACTGAAGCTTTCTTT | CASSLRQNTDTEAFF
TRBJ2-5 | - | - | TRBV7-2 | TGTGCCAGCAGCACCAGGGTCAGGGAGACCCAGTACTTC | CASSTRVRETQYF
TRBJ2-7 | TRBD1 | - | TRBV11-2 | TGTGCCAGCAGCTTAGTAGGGACAGAGCCCTACGAGCAGTACTTC | CASSLVGTEPYEQYF
TRBJ1-1 | - | - | TRBV18 | TGTGCCAGCTCACCTTTGATCGGGGGGCAGACTGAAGCTTTCTTT | CASSPLIGGQTEAFF
TRBJ1-4 | - | - | TRBV4-1 | TGCGCCAGCAGCCAAGTAAGAAGGGGGGATAATGAAAAACTGTTTTTT | CASSQVRRGDNEKLFF
TRBJ1-5 | - | - | TRBV19 | TGTGCCAGTAGTTACCAGGCAGGGGTCAATCAGCCCCAGCATTTT | CASSYQAGVNQPQHF
TRBJ2-7 | TRBD1 | - | TRBV9 | TGTGCCAGCAGCGTAGGACGGCGGGACAGGGAGCAGTACTTC | CASSVGRRDREQYF
TRBJ2-1 | TRBD2 | - | TRBV5-1 | TGCGCCAGCAGCAGCGGGACTAACTACAATGAGCAGTTCTTC | CASSSGTNYNEQFF
TRBJ2-7 | TRBD1 | - | TRBV18 | TGTGCCAGCTCACCACCCTCAGGGGGCGGCTACGAGCAGTACTTC | CASSPPSGGGYEQYF
TRBJ2-5 | - | - | TRBV11-1 | TGTGCCAGCAGCTTATTGCCGTGGGGCGTGGCAGGGGGGGAAGAGACCCAGTACTTC | CASSLLPWGVAGGEETQYF
TRBJ1-2 | - | - | TRBV15 | TGTGCCACCAGCAGAGGGGAGATCTATGGCTACACCTTC | CATSRGEIYGYTF
TRBJ2-5 | - | - | TRBV4-2 | TGTGCCAGCAGCCGTGCAAATAGAGAAGTCCAGTACTTC | CASSRANREVQYF
TRBJ2-1 | - | - | TRBV25-1 | TGTGCCAGCAGTGCACCGGGACCCAAGTACAATGAGCAGTTCTTC | CASSAPGPKYNEQFF
TRBJ1-2 | - | - | TRBV4-3 | TGCGCCAGCAGCCAAGGGGGGGGGAGCGCCTATGGCTACACCTTC | CASSQGGGSAYGYTF
TRBJ2-2 | - | - | TRBV27 | TGTGCCAGCAGTTTTTTTGCGGGCGCGAACACCGGGGAGCTGTTTTTT | CASSFFAGANTGELFF
TRBJ1-2 | TRBD1 | - | TRBV30 | TGTGCCTGGAGTGTTCGGCAGGGGGCCTACTATGGCTACACCTTC | CAWSVRQGAYYGYTF
TRBJ2-1 | - | - | TRBV19 | TGTGCCAGTAGTCCCGACCTAGTCAACGGTTTCTTC | CASSPDLVNGFF
TRBJ1-1 | TRBD1 | - | TRBV18 | TGTGCCAGCTCATCTGGACAGGGCGGAACTGAAGCTTTCTTT | CASSSGQGGTEAFF
TRBJ1-5 | - | - | TRBV7-6 | TGTGCCAGCAGCTTAGAGGAAGGTCAGCCCCAGCATTTT | CASSLEEGQPQHF
TRBJ2-3 | - | - | TRBV2 | TGTGCCAGCACCCATGACGGGGCAACGGCAGATACGCAGTATTTT | CASTHDGATADTQYF
TRBJ2-5 | - | once | TRBV7-3 | TGTGCCAGCAGCTTAGGTCGCGGGGTAAACCAAGAGACCCAGTACTTC | CASSLGRGVNQETQYF
TRBJ2-1 | TRBD2 | - | TRBV28 | TGTGCCAGCAGCCCATCCCGCGGGAGGGTGGCTGAGCAGTTCTTC | CASSPSRGRVAEQFF
TRBJ1-4 | - | - | TRBV21-1 | TGTGCCAGCAGCCCCTACCTTACAGGGGGCACTAATGAAAAACTGTTTTTT | CASSPYLTGGTNEKLFF
TRBJ2-3 | TRBD2 | - | TRBV7-9 | TGTGCCAGCAGGTCGACTAGCGGGAAAAAGGAGTACACAGATACGCAGTATTTT | CASRSTSGKKEYTDTQYF
TRBJ2-2 | - | - | TRBV5-4 | TGTGCCAGCAGCTTGGTGGCAGGTGCTTCGCCCGGGGAGCTGTTTTTT | CASSLVAGASPGELFF
TRBJ1-3 | - | - | TRBV6-5 | TGTGCCAGCAGTGCCCTGGGTATTGGAAACACCATATATTTT | CASSALGIGNTIYF
TRBJ2-7 | TRBD1 | - | TRBV29-1 | TGCAGCGTCGCGGGACAGGGGCCCTACGAGCAGTACTTC | CSVAGQGPYEQYF
TRBJ2-7 | - | - | TRBV29-1 | TGCAGCGTTGCTGGGCAGAGCTCCTACGAGCAGTACTTC | CSVAGQSSYEQYF
TRBJ2-3 | TRBD1 | - | TRBV5-1 | TGCGCCAGCTTCCCGGGCAGGGGGTTCCCAGATACGCAGTATTTT | CASFPGRGFPDTQYF
TRBJ1-1 | - | once | TRBV5-1 | TGCGCCAGCAGCCCCTCGCGGCAGAACACTGAAGCTTTCTTT | CASSPSRQNTEAFF
TRBJ1-2 | - | - | TRBV18 | TGTGCCAGCTCCCCACAGGGTTCTCGGGGCTACACCTTC | CASSPQGSRGYTF
TRBJ1-2 | - | - | TRBV7-2 | TGTGCCAGCAGCTTAGAGGCAGGGAGTGGCTACACCTTC | CASSLEAGSGYTF
TRBJ2-7 | - | few | TRBV4-3 | TGCGCCAGCAGCCAAGATCAAGGCATTTCCTACGAGCAGTACTTC | CASSQDQGISYEQYF
TRBJ1-1 | - | few | TRBV7-9 | TGTGCCAGCAGCCGAGGAGGCGCTGAAGCTTTCTTT | CASSRGGAEAFF